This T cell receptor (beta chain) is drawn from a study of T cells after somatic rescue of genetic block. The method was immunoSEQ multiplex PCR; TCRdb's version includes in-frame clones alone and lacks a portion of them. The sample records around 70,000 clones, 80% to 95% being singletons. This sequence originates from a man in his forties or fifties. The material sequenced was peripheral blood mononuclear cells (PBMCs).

CDR3 sequence (DNA): TGTGCCAGCAGTTTCTTGACGAGCTCCTATAATTCACCCCTCCACTTT. It is translated as CASSFLTSSYNSPLHF. The chain has TRBV6-5 and TRBJ1-6; D unclear. CDR1 is MNHEY and CDR2 is SVGAGI in the germline V gene. The length of the CDR3 is 16 residues. V gave up 4 bases and J gave up 0 bases, with 10 bases separating them.